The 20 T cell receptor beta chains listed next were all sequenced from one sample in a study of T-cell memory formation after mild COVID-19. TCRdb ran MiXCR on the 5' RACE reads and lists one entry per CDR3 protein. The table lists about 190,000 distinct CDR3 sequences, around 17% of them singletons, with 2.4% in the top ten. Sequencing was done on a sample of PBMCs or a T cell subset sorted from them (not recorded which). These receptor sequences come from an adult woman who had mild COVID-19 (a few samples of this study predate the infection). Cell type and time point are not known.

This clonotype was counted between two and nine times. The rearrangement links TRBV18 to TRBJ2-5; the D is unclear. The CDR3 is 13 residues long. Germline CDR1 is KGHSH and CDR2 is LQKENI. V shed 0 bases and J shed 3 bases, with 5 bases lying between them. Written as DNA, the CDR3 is TGTGCCAGCTCACCACCTTGGGAAGAGACCCAGTACTTC. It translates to CASSPPWEETQYF.

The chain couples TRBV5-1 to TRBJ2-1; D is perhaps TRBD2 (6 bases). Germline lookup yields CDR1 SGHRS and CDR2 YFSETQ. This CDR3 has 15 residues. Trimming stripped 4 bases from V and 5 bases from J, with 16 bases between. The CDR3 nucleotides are TGCGCCAGCAGCCGACAACCGGGACTTAACAATGAGCAGTTCTTC. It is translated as CASSRQPGLNNEQFF.

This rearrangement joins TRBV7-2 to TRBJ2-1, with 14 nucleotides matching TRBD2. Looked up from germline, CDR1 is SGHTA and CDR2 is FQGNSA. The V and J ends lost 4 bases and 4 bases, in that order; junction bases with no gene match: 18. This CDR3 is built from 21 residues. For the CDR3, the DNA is TGTGCCAGCAGCTCGACGTCGGGGGCGACTAGCGGGAGGGCGAGATACAATGAGCAGTTCTTC. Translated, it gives CASSSTSGATSGRARYNEQFF.

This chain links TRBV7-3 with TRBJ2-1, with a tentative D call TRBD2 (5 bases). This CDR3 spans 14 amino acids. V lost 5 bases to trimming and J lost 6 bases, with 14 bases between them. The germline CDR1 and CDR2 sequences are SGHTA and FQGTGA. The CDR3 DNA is TGTGCCAGCAGCCTCTCGGGAAAGTCCAATGAGCAGTTCTTC. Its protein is CASSLSGKSNEQFF.

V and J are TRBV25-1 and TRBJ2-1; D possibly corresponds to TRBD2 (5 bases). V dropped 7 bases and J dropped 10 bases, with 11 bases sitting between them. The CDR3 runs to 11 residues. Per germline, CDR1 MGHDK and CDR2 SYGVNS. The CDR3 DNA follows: TGTGCCAGCACTTCATCGGGGGAGCAGTTCTTC. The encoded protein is CASTSSGEQFF.

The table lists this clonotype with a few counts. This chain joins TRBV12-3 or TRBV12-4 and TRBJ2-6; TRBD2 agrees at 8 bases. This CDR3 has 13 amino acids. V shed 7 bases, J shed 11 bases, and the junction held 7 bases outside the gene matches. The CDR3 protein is CASTLNGRDVLTF. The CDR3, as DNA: TGTGCCAGCACCCTCAACGGGAGGGACGTCCTGACTTTC.

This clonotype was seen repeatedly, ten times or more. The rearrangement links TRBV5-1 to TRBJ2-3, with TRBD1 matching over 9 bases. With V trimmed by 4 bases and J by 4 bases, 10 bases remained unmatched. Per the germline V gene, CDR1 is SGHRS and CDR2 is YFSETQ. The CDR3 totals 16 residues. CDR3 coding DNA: TGCGCCAGCAGCACAAGAACCGGGACAGGGCCAGATACGCAGTATTTT. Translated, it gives CASSTRTGTGPDTQYF.

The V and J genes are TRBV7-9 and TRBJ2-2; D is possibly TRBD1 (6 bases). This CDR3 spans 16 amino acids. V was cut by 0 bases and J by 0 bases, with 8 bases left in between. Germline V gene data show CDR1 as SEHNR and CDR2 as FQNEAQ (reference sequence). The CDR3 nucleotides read TGTGCCAGCAGCTTAGCGGGGACAACGAACACCGGGGAGCTGTTTTTT. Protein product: CASSLAGTTNTGELFF.

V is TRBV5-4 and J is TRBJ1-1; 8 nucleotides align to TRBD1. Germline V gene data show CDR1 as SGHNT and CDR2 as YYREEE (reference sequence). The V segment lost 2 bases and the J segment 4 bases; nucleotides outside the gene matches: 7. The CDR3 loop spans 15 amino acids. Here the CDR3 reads CASSLPSGTGTEAFF. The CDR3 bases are TGTGCCAGCAGCTTACCCTCCGGGACAGGCACTGAAGCTTTCTTT.

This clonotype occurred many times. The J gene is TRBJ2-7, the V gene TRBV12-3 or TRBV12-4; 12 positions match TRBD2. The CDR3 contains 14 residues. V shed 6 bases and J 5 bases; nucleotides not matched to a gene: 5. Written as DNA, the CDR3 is TGTGCCAGCAGGCTAGCGGGAGGGAGAAACGAGCAGTACTTC. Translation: CASRLAGGRNEQYF.

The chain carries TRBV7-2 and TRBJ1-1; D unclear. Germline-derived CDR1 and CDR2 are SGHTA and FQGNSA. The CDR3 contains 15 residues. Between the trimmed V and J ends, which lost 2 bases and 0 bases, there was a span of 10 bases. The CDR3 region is CASSLMSGMNTEAFF. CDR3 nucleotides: TGTGCCAGCAGCTTAATGTCGGGGATGAACACTGAAGCTTTCTTT.

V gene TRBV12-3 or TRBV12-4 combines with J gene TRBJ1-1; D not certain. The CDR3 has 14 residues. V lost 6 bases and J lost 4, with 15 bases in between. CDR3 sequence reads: CASRSQEGFTEAFF. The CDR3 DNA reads TGTGCCAGCAGGAGCCAGGAGGGCTTCACTGAAGCTTTCTTT.

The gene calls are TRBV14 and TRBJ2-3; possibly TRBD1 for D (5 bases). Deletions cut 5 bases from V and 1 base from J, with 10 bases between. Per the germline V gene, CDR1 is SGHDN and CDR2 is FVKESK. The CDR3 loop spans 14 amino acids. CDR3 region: CASSSQGGTDTQYF. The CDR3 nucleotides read TGTGCCAGCAGCTCCCAAGGGGGCACAGATACGCAGTATTTT. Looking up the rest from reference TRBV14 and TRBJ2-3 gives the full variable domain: EAGVTQFPSHSVIEKGQTVTLRCDPISGHDNLYWYRRVMGKEIKFLLHFVKESKQDESGMPNNRFLAERTGGTYSTLKVQPAELEDSGVYFCASSSQGGTDTQYFGPGTRLTVL.

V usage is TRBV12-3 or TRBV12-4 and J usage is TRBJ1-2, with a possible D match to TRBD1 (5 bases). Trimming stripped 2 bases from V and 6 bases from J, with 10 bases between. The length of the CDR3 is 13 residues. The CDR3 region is CASSLSRVDGYTF. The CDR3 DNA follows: TGTGCCAGCAGTTTAAGCAGGGTCGATGGCTACACCTTC.

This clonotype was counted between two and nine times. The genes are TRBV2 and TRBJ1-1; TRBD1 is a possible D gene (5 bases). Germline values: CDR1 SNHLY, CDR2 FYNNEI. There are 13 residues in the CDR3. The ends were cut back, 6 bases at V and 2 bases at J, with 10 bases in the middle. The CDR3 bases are TGTGCCAGCAGCCTTGACAGCAACACTGAAGCTTTCTTT. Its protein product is CASSLDSNTEAFF.

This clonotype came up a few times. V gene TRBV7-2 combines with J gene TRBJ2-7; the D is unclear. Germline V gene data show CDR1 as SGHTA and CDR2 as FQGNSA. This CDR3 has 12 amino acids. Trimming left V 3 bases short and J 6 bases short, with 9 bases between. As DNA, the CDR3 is TGTGCCAGCAGCTTCCGCGCTCCCGAGCAGTACTTC. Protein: CASSFRAPEQYF. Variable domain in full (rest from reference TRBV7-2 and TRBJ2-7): GAGVSQSPSNKVTEKGKDVELRCDPISGHTALYWYRQSLGQGLEFLIYFQGNSAPDKSGLPSDRFSAERTGGSVSTLTIQRTQQEDSAVYLCASSFRAPEQYFGPGTRLTVT.

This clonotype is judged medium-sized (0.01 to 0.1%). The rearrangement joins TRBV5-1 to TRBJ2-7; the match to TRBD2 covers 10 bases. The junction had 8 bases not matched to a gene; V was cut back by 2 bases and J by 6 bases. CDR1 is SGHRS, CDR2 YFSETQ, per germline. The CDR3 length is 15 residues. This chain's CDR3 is CASSFVGTSDFEQYF. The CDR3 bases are TGCGCCAGCAGCTTTGTTGGGACTAGCGATTTCGAGCAGTACTTC.

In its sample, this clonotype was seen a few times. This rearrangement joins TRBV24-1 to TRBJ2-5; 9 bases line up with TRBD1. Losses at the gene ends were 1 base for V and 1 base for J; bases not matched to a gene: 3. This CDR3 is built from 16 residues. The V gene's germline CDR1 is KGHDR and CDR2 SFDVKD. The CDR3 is CATSDLGQGIQETQYF. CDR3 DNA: TGTGCCACCAGTGATTTAGGACAGGGGATCCAAGAGACCCAGTACTTC.

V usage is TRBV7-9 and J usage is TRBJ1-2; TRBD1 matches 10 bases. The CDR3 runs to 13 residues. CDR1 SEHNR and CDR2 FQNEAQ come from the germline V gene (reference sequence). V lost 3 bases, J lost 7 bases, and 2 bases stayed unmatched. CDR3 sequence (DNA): TGTGCCAGCAGCTTGACAGGGGGCCTTGGCTACACCTTC. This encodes CASSLTGGLGYTF.

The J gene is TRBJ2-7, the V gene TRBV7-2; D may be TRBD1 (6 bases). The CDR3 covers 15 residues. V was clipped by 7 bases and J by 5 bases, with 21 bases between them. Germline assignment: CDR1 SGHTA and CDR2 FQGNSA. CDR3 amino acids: CASTISTGSIHEQYF. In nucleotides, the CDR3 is TGTGCCAGCACCATATCCACAGGGAGCATCCACGAGCAGTACTTC.